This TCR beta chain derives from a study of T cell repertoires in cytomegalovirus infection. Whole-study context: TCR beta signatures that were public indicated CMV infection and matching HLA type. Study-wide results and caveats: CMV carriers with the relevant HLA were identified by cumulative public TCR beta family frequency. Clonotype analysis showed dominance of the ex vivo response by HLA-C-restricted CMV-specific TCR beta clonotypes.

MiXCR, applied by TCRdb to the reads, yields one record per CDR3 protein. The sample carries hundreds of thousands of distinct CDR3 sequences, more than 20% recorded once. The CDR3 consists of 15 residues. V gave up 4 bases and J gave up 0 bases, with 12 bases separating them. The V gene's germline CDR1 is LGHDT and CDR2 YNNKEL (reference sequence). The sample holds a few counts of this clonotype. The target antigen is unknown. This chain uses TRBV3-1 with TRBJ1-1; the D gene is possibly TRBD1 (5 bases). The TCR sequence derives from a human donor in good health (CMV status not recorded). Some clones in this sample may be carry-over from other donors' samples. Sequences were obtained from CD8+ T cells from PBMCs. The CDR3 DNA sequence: TGTGCCAGCAGCCCGCTTAGACAGTTGAACACTGAAGCTTTCTTT. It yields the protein CASSPLRQLNTEAFF.